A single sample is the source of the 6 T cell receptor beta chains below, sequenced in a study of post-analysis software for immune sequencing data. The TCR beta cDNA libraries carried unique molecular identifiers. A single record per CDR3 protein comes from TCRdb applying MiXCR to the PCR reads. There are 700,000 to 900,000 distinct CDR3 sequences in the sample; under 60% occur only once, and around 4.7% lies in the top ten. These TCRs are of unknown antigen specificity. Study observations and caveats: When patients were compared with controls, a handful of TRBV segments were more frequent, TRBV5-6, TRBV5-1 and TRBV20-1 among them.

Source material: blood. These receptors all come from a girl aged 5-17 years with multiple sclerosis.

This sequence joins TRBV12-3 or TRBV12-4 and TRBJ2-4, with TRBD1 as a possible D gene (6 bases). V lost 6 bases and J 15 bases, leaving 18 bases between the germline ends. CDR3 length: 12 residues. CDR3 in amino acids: CASSPDSGVRYF. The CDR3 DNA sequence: TGTGCCAGCAGCCCGGATTCAGGGGTACGGTACTTC.

CDR3 sequence (DNA): TGTGCCAGCAGATTGAGGGGCAGGGGGCAGGTTGGGGCCAACGTCCTGACTTTC. It translates to CASRLRGRGQVGANVLTF. This rearrangement joins TRBV6-1 to TRBJ2-6; TRBD1 matches 8 bases. Germline values: CDR1 MNHNS, CDR2 SASEGT. V was pared by 6 bases and J by 3 bases, with 13 bases of the junction left unmatched. The CDR3 length is 18 residues.

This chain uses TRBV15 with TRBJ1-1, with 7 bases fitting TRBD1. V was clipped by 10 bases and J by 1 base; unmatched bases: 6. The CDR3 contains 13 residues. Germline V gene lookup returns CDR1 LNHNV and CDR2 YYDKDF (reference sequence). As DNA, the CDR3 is TGTGCCATACAGGGGTTGACGAACACTGAAGCTTTCTTT. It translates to CAIQGLTNTEAFF. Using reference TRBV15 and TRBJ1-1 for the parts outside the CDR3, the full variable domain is DAMVIQNPRYQVTQFGKPVTLSCSQTLNHNVMYWYQQKSSQAPKLLFHYYDKDFNNEADTPDNFQSRRPNTSFCFLDIRSPGLGDTAMYLCAIQGLTNTEAFFGQGTRLTVV.

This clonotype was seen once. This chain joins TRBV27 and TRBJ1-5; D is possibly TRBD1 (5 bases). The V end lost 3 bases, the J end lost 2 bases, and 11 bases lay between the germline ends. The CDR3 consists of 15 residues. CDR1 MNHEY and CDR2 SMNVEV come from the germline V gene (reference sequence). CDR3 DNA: TGTGCCAGCAGTTTGGTCAGGGATGGCAATCAGCCCCAGCATTTT. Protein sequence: CASSLVRDGNQPQHF.

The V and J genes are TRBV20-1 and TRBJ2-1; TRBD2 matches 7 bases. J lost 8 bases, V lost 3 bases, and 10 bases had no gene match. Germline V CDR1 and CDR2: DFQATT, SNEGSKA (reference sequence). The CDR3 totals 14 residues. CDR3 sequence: CSARALWEGHEQFF. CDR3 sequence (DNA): TGCAGTGCTAGGGCCTTGTGGGAGGGCCATGAGCAGTTCTTC.

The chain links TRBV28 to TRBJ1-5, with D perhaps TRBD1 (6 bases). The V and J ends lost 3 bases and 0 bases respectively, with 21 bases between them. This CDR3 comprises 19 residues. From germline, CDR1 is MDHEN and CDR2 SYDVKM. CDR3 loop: CASSFYAAEGVYSNQPQHF. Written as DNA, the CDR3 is TGTGCCAGCAGTTTTTACGCGGCAGAGGGGGTGTATAGCAATCAGCCCCAGCATTTT.